This T cell receptor beta chain is drawn from a study of blood T cell repertoires in COVID-19. Trimming removed 0 bases at V and 6 bases at J, with 12 bases between. The germline V gene has CDR1 SGHNT and CDR2 YYREEE (reference sequence). The CDR3 covers 14 residues. Participants spanned ages about 18 to 90 years and resided in around 25 US areas. Generated by immunoSEQ multiplex PCR, the TCRdb table keeps only in-frame clones and is missing some. The table has a few hundred thousand clones, around nine tenths seen once. Sequencing was done on a sample of PBMCs or T cells enriched from blood (not recorded which). The clonotype was recovered from a woman aged 40 to 50 who had recovered from COVID-19. The chain uses TRBV5-4 and TRBJ1-2; D is unclear. CDR3 region: CASSLALRADGYTF. CDR3 nucleotides: TGTGCCAGCAGCTTGGCGCTTCGCGCGGATGGCTACACCTTC.